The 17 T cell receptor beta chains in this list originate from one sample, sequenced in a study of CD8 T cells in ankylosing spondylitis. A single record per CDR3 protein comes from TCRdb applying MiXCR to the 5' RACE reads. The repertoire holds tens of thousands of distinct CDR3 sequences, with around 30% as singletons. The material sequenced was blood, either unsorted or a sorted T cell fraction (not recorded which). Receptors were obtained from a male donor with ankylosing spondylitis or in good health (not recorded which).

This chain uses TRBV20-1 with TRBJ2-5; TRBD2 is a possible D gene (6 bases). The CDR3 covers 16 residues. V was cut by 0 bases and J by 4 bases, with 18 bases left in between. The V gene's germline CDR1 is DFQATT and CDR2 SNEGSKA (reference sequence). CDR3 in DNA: TGCAGTGCTAGAGAATTAATCACGGGAGCGGGAGAGACCCAGTACTTC. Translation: CSARELITGAGETQYF.

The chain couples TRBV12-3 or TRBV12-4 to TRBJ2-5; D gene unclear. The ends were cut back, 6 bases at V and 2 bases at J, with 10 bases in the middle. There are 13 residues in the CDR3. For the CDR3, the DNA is TGTGCCAGCAGGTCGACTGTGCAAGAGACCCAGTACTTC. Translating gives CASRSTVQETQYF.

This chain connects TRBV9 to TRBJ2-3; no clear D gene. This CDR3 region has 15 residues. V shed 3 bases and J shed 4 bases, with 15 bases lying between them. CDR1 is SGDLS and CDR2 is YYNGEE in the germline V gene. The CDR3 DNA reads TGTGCCAGCAGCGCTCCGTCTGGGCGAGCAGATACGCAGTATTTT. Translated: CASSAPSGRADTQYF.

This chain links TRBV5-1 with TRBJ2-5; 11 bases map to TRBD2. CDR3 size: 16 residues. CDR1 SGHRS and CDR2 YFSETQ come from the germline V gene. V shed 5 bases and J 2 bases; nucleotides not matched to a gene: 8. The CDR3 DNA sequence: TGCGCCAGCAGGGTGGGACTAGCGGCCACTCAAGAGACCCAGTACTTC. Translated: CASRVGLAATQETQYF. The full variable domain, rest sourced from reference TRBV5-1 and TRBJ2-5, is KAGVTQTPRYLIKTRGQQVTLSCSPISGHRSVSWYQQTPGQGLQFLFEYFSETQRNKGNFPGRFSGRQFSNSRSEMNVSTLELGDSALYLCASRVGLAATQETQYFGPGTRLLVL.

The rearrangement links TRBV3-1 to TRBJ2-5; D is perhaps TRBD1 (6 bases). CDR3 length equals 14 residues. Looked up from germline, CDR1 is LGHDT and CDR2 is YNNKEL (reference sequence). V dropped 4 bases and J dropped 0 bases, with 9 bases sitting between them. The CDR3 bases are TGTGCCAGCAGCCTCGGACAGTACCAAGAGACCCAGTACTTC. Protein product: CASSLGQYQETQYF.

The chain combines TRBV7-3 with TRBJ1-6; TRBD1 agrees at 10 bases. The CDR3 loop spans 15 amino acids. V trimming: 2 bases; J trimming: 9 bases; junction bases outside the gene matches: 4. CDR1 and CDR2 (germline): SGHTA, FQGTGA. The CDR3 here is CASSLRGTGVSPLHF. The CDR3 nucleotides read TGTGCCAGCAGCTTACGAGGGACAGGGGTTTCACCCCTCCACTTT. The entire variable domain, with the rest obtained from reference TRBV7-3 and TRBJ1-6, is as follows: GAGVSQTPSNKVTEKGKYVELRCDPISGHTALYWYRQSLGQGPEFLIYFQGTGAADDSGLPNDRFFAVRPEGSVSTLKIQRTERGDSAVYLCASSLRGTGVSPLHFGNGTRLTVT.

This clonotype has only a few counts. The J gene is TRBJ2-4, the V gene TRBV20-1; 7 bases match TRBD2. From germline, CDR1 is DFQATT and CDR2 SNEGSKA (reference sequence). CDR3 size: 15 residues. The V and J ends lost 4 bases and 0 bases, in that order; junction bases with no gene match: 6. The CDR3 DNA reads TGCAGTGCTACGTCTGGGACTATAGCCAAAAACATTCAGTACTTC. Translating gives CSATSGTIAKNIQYF.

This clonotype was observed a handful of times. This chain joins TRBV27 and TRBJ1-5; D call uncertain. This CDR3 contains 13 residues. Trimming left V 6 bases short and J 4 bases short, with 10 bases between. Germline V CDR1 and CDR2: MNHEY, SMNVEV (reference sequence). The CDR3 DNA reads TGTGCCAGCAGAGGTAGGACGAATCAGCCCCAGCATTTT. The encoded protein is CASRGRTNQPQHF.

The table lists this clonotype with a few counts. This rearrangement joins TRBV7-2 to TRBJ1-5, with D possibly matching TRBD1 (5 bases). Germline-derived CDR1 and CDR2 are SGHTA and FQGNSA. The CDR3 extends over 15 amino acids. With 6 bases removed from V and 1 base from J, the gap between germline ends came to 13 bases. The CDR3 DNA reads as TGTGCCAGCAGTCTGACCTCAGGGAGCAATCAGCCCCAGCATTTT. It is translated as CASSLTSGSNQPQHF.

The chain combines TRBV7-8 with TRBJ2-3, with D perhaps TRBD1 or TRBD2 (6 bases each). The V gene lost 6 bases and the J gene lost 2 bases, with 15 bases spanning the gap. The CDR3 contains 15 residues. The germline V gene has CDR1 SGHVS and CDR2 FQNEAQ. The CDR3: CASRSPGEDTDTQYF. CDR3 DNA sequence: TGTGCCAGCAGATCCCCAGGGGAGGACACAGATACGCAGTATTTT.

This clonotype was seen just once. DNA for the CDR3: TGTGCCAGCATTCCCCCACTCGGACTCCGCACAGATACGCAGTATTTT. Protein sequence: CASIPPLGLRTDTQYF. This chain joins TRBV12-3 or TRBV12-4 and TRBJ2-3; possible D gene TRBD2, 5 bases. The CDR3 covers 16 residues. V was cut by 7 bases and J by 1 base, with 18 bases left in between.

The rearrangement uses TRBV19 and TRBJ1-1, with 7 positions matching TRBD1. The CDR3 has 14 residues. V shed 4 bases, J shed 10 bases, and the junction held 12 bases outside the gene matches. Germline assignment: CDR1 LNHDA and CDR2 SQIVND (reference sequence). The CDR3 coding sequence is TGTGCCAGTAGTAGCCCCGGACAGGAGCTAGGAGCTTTCTTT. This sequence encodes CASSSPGQELGAFF.

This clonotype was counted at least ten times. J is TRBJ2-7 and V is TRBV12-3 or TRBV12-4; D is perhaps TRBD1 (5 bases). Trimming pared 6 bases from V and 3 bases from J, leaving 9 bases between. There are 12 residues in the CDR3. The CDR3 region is CASRATDYEQYF. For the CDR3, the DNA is TGTGCCAGCAGAGCGACAGACTACGAGCAGTACTTC.

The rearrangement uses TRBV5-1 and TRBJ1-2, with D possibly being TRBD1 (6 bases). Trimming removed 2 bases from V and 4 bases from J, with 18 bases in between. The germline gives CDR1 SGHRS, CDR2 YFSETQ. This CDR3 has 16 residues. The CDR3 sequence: CASSLGRQEGGYGYTF. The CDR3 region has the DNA TGCGCCAGCAGCTTAGGCCGACAGGAGGGCGGCTATGGCTACACCTTC. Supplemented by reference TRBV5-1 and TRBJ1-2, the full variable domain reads KAGVTQTPRYLIKTRGQQVTLSCSPISGHRSVSWYQQTPGQGLQFLFEYFSETQRNKGNFPGRFSGRQFSNSRSEMNVSTLELGDSALYLCASSLGRQEGGYGYTFGSGTRLTVV.

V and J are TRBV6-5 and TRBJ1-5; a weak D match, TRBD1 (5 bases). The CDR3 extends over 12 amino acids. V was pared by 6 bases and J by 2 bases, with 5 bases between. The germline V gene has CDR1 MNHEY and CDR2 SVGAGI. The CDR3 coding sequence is TGTGCCAGCAGACAGGGCAATCAGCCCCAGCATTTT. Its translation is CASRQGNQPQHF.

CDR3 in amino acids: CASSPRQGQAFF. For the CDR3, the DNA is TGTGCCAGCAGCCCTCGACAGGGCCAAGCTTTCTTT. The chain combines TRBV7-9 with TRBJ1-1; 7 bases are shared with TRBD1. Germline CDR1 is SEHNR and CDR2 is FQNEAQ (reference sequence). The CDR3 spans 12 residues. V gave up 5 bases and J gave up 9 bases; unmatched junction bases: 6.

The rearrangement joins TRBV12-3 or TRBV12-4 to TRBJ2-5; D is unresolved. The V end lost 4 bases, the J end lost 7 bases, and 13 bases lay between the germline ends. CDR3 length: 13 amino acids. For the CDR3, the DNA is TGTGCCAGCAGTTCTCCTCTACGAGGGACCCAGTACTTC. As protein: CASSSPLRGTQYF.